These 30 T cell receptor beta chains were all obtained from the same sample, sequenced in a study of brain T cells in children with intractable seizures (dated by TCRdb to about 2021). The time point label for this specimen denotes: resected brain tissue, or blood drawn just prior to surgery. Libraries were built with the immunoSEQ multiplex PCR assay. In TCRdb, the immuneACCESS table is reduced to in-frame sequences with V and J assigned. These tables do not hold every clone; where another copy was compared, an unresolved V gene accounts for under half, and the others remain unexplained. The sample contains under 150,000 clones, approximately 94% of them found a single time. The ten most abundant clones make up 3.8% of the sample. This sample comprised peripheral blood, obtained at surgery. These TCRs come from a boy under two years old with hemimegalencephaly and intractable seizures.

In nucleotides, the CDR3 is TGTGCCAGCTCCCGAAAGTCGGGTGAAGCTTTCTTT. Its translation: CASSRKSGEAFF. The V call is TRBV6-5, the J call TRBJ1-1; no reliable D call. CDR1 MNHEY and CDR2 SVGAGI come from the germline V gene. CDR3 length: 12 amino acids. The V gene lost 8 bases and the J gene lost 7 bases, with 14 bases spanning the gap.

The V call is TRBV24-1, the J call TRBJ2-6; D is ambiguous. From germline, CDR1 is KGHDR and CDR2 SFDVKD. The V end was cut by 0 bases, the J end by 16 bases, with 12 bases between. The CDR3 has 13 residues. CDR3 nucleotide sequence: TGTGCCACCAGTGATTTGGGCCTGCGAGAACTGACTTTC. This translates into CATSDLGLRELTF.

The V call is TRBV19, the J call TRBJ2-5; no clear D. The V and J ends lost 3 bases and 1 base respectively, with 12 bases between them. The CDR3 is 15 amino acids. CDR1 and CDR2 from the germline V gene are LNHDA and SQIVND (reference sequence). This CDR3 is CASSIVGSPQETQYF. The CDR3 DNA follows: TGTGCCAGTAGTATTGTGGGATCCCCCCAAGAGACCCAGTACTTC.

The rearrangement joins TRBV7-9 to TRBJ2-7; 7 bases are shared with TRBD2. The V and J ends lost 3 bases and 0 bases, in that order; junction bases with no gene match: 5. This CDR3 is built from 15 residues. Germline CDR1 SEHNR, CDR2 FQNEAQ (reference sequence). CDR3 coding DNA: TGTGCCAGCAGCTTTGTGCCTAGCGGCTCCTACGAGCAGTACTTC. It yields the protein CASSFVPSGSYEQYF. Full variable domain (outside the CDR3, taken from reference TRBV7-9 and TRBJ2-7): DTGVSQNPRHKITKRGQNVTFRCDPISEHNRLYWYRQTLGQGPEFLTYFQNEAQLEKSRLLSDRFSAERPKGSFSTLEIQRTEQGDSAMYLCASSFVPSGSYEQYFGPGTRLTVT.

This sequence joins TRBV5-1 and TRBJ2-2; unclear D gene. The germline CDR1 and CDR2 sequences are SGHRS and YFSETQ. The V and J ends lost 5 bases and 4 bases respectively, with 12 bases between them. The CDR3 has 14 residues. CDR3 coding DNA: TGCGCCAGCAGGCCGGCCGGGTCCACCGGGGAGCTGTTTTTT. It encodes CASRPAGSTGELFF.

The chain links TRBV23-1 to TRBJ2-3, with a weak D call TRBD1 (6 bases). TRBV23-1 is an ORF; its function is uncertain. The CDR3 extends over 14 amino acids. The germline V and J ends were trimmed by 0 bases and 11 bases, with 15 bases remaining between them. CDR3 sequence (DNA): TGCGCCAGCAGTCAATCGGGCCCGCCAGGGGAGCAGTATTTT. Translated, it gives CASSQSGPPGEQYF.

The V and J genes are TRBV27 and TRBJ2-5, with D maybe TRBD1 (6 bases). V lost 5 bases and J lost 9, with 22 bases in between. The CDR3 spans 15 residues. Germline V lookup: CDR1 MNHEY, CDR2 SMNVEV (reference sequence). CDR3 in DNA: TGTGCCAGCAGTATGACAACAGGGTCCCTGGTGGCCCAGTACTTC. Amino acids: CASSMTTGSLVAQYF.

CDR3 region: CASSESRGASGNEQFF. The CDR3 nucleotides are TGTGCCAGCAGTGAATCCCGGGGGGCTAGCGGGAATGAGCAGTTCTTC. The genes are TRBV25-1 and TRBJ2-1; 8 positions agree with TRBD2. The CDR3 is 16 amino acids. Per germline, CDR1 MGHDK and CDR2 SYGVNS. With 1 base clipped from V and 7 bases from J, the junction kept 9 bases outside the gene matches.

The rearrangement links TRBV7-6 to TRBJ1-6, with no clear D. Germline CDR1 reads SGHVS; CDR2 reads FNYEAQ. Trimming shortened V by 5 bases and J by 2 bases, and 13 bases separated the two germline ends. This CDR3 comprises 16 residues. CDR3 region: CASSLGRDPYNSPLHF. The CDR3 DNA reads TGTGCCAGCAGCCTAGGGAGGGATCCCTATAATTCACCCCTCCACTTT. Together with reference TRBV7-6 and TRBJ1-6, the CDR3 gives the full variable domain: GAGVSQSPRYKVTKRGQDVALRCDPISGHVSLYWYRQALGQGPEFLTYFNYEAQQDKSGLPNDRFSAERPEGSISTLTIQRTEQRDSAMYRCASSLGRDPYNSPLHFGNGTRLTVT.

The V call is TRBV9, the J call TRBJ2-1; 12 bases line up with TRBD2. CDR3 size: 16 residues. In germline, CDR1 is SGDLS, CDR2 YYNGEE. The trim removed 6 bases at V and 4 bases at J, leaving 8 bases unmatched. CDR3 region: CASIRGTSGGYNEQFF. As DNA, the CDR3 is TGTGCCAGCATCCGGGGTACTAGCGGGGGGTACAATGAGCAGTTCTTC. Full variable domain (outside the CDR3, taken from reference TRBV9 and TRBJ2-1): DSGVTQTPKHLITATGQRVTLRCSPRSGDLSVYWYQQSLDQGLQFLIQYYNGEERAKGNILERFSAQQFPDLHSELNLSSLELGDSALYFCASIRGTSGGYNEQFFGPGTRLTVL.

This chain links TRBV28 with TRBJ1-2; D remains ambiguous. V was trimmed by 5 bases and J by 4 bases, leaving 11 bases between them. This CDR3 comprises 13 residues. Germline lookup yields CDR1 MDHEN and CDR2 SYDVKM. CDR3 amino acids: CASSGYRGYGYTF. CDR3 bases: TGTGCCAGCAGTGGTTACAGAGGCTATGGCTACACCTTC.

This sequence joins TRBV6-6 and TRBJ2-5, with a tentative D call TRBD1 (5 bases). CDR3 length equals 14 residues. The germline gives CDR1 MNHNY, CDR2 SVGAGI (reference sequence). Trimming left V 2 bases short and J 2 bases short, with 9 bases between. CDR3 region: CASSYQAGQETQYF. DNA for the CDR3: TGTGCCAGCAGTTACCAGGCAGGGCAAGAGACCCAGTACTTC.

V and J are TRBV9 and TRBJ2-1; 8 bases line up with TRBD2. The V segment lost 3 bases and the J segment 8 bases; nucleotides outside the gene matches: 13. There are 16 residues in the CDR3. CDR1 is SGDLS and CDR2 is YYNGEE in the germline V gene. CDR3 region: CASSGGGRFRVDEQFF. The CDR3 DNA follows: TGTGCCAGCAGCGGGGGCGGGAGGTTTAGGGTCGATGAGCAGTTCTTC.

The chain recombines TRBV11-2 with TRBJ2-7, with 8 bases lining up with TRBD2. There are 14 residues in the CDR3. J was trimmed by 3 bases and V by 3 bases; bases with no gene match: 4. Germline V gives CDR1 SGHAT, CDR2 FQNNGV. The CDR3 loop is CASSFIAGGYEQYF. CDR3 in DNA: TGTGCCAGCAGCTTCATCGCGGGAGGCTACGAGCAGTACTTC.

J is TRBJ2-7 and V is TRBV27, with TRBD2 identical over 9 bases. CDR3 length: 16 amino acids. From germline, CDR1 is MNHEY and CDR2 SMNVEV (reference sequence). The ends lost 1 base at V and 1 base at J; junction bases unmatched: 5. The CDR3 DNA reads as TGTGCCAGCAGTTTATATCCTAGCGGGACGTCCTACGAGCAGTACTTC. It yields the protein CASSLYPSGTSYEQYF.

This chain uses TRBV7-9 with TRBJ1-1; D perhaps matches TRBD1 (6 bases). The CDR3 contains 14 residues. Trimming removed 4 bases from V and 6 bases from J, with 15 bases in between. The germline CDR1 and CDR2 sequences are SEHNR and FQNEAQ (reference sequence). Here the CDR3 reads CASSSGTYLPEAFF. The CDR3 nucleotides are TGTGCCAGCAGCTCCGGGACATATCTTCCTGAAGCTTTCTTT.

This chain uses TRBV10-3 with TRBJ2-7; the match to TRBD2 covers 7 bases. The V segment lost 3 bases and the J segment 3 bases; nucleotides outside the gene matches: 5. CDR3 length equals 14 residues. CDR1 ENHRY and CDR2 SYGVKD come from the germline V gene. CDR3 DNA: TGTGCCATCAGTGACCCGCGGGAGCGCTACGAGCAGTACTTC. Translating gives CAISDPRERYEQYF.

This chain links TRBV6-5 with TRBJ2-5; the D is unclear. The germline gives CDR1 MNHEY, CDR2 SVGAGI. The V gene lost 2 bases and the J gene lost 0 bases, with 4 bases spanning the gap. The CDR3 extends over 13 amino acids. The CDR3 DNA sequence: TGTGCCAGCAGTTACGCGTACCAAGAGACCCAGTACTTC. Translated, it gives CASSYAYQETQYF.

The CDR3 DNA follows: TGTGCCAGTATGAGGGACAGGGGAACAGATACGCAGTATTTT. Translating gives CASMRDRGTDTQYF. The chain employs TRBV19 and TRBJ2-3; TRBD1 matches 10 bases. The CDR3 has 14 amino acids. CDR1 is LNHDA, CDR2 SQIVND, per germline (reference sequence). With V trimmed by 7 bases and J by 3 bases, 4 bases remained unmatched.

The genes are TRBV6-4 and TRBJ2-1, with D perhaps assigned TRBD1 or TRBD2 (6 bases each). The V end lost 2 bases, the J end lost 6 bases, and 11 bases lay between the germline ends. The CDR3 runs to 14 residues. Germline loops: CDR1 MRHNA, CDR2 SNTAGT. Written as DNA, the CDR3 is TGTGCCAGCAGTGACGGACAGACTAGCAATGAGCAGTTCTTC. This sequence encodes CASSDGQTSNEQFF.

This clone has a single count. The chain uses TRBV4-1 and TRBJ1-1; D is perhaps TRBD1 (5 bases). Germline assignment: CDR1 MGHRA and CDR2 YSYEKL. With 1 base removed from V and 0 bases from J, the gap between germline ends came to 12 bases. The CDR3 totals 16 residues. CDR3 residues: CASSQVLAGLNTEAFF. Written as DNA, the CDR3 is TGCGCCAGCAGCCAAGTGCTTGCAGGGCTGAACACTGAAGCTTTCTTT.

V is TRBV28 and J is TRBJ2-7; no reliable D call. CDR3 length equals 11 residues. From germline, CDR1 is MDHEN and CDR2 SYDVKM. V gave up 6 bases and J gave up 3 bases, with 6 bases separating them. CDR3 region: CASSLNYEQYF. CDR3 in DNA: TGTGCCAGCAGCCTCAACTACGAGCAGTACTTC.

The chain joins TRBV12-2 to TRBJ1-4. TRBV12-2 is shown as a pseudogene. This CDR3 is 13 amino acids long. The CDR3, as DNA: TGTGCAAGTCGCTTACCTCGAAGAGAAAAACTGTTTTTT. It encodes CASRLPRREKLFF.

The rearrangement uses TRBV4-1 and TRBJ2-7; 8 nucleotides agree with TRBD2. Germline-derived CDR1 and CDR2 are MGHRA and YSYEKL. V lost 1 base, J lost 4 bases, and 9 bases stayed unmatched. The CDR3 is 16 amino acids. The CDR3 region has the DNA TGCGCCAGCAGCCAAGGCCCTGGACTAGCAGGTTACGAGCAGTACTTC. Its translation: CASSQGPGLAGYEQYF.

The genes are TRBV12-5 and TRBJ2-4; D remains unclear. Germline V gives CDR1 LGHNT, CDR2 FRNRAP. The CDR3 totals 14 residues. V lost 3 bases, J lost 1 base, and 7 bases lay in between. The DNA for the CDR3 is TGTGCTAGTGGTTTCTTCGGGGCCAAAAACATTCAGTACTTC. Residues: CASGFFGAKNIQYF.

The rearrangement links TRBV27 to TRBJ2-7; 8 bases align to TRBD2. CDR3 size: 13 residues. With 8 bases clipped from V and 3 bases from J, the junction kept 6 bases outside the gene matches. CDR1 is MNHEY, CDR2 SMNVEV, per germline (reference sequence). The CDR3 reads CASHSLAGYEQYF. CDR3 sequence (DNA): TGTGCCAGCCACAGTCTAGCGGGCTACGAGCAGTACTTC.

A few counts support this clone. This chain joins TRBV5-1 and TRBJ2-7, with TRBD1 matching 10 bases. The CDR3 is 14 amino acids. The V segment lost 0 bases and the J segment 5 bases; nucleotides outside the gene matches: 2. Germline values: CDR1 SGHRS, CDR2 YFSETQ. The CDR3 sequence is CASSLGDRGHEQYF. The CDR3 nucleotides are TGCGCCAGCAGCTTGGGGGACAGGGGCCACGAGCAGTACTTC.

The chain has TRBV6-6 and TRBJ1-2; maybe TRBD1 (5 bases). V dropped 7 bases and J dropped 4 bases, with 19 bases sitting between them. CDR3 length: 15 residues. Germline assignment: CDR1 MNHNY and CDR2 SVGAGI (reference sequence). In DNA, the CDR3 is TGTGCCAGCATCCGCGATGGAGGACAATCCTATGGCTACACCTTC. Its protein product is CASIRDGGQSYGYTF.

The chain carries TRBV7-2 and TRBJ1-1, with 9 bases fitting TRBD1. After removal of 1 base from V and 4 bases from J, the junction contained 10 bases not matched to a gene. Germline lookup yields CDR1 SGHTA and CDR2 FQGNSA. CDR3 size: 17 residues. The CDR3 protein is CASSLVGTGLTGTEAFF. CDR3 DNA: TGTGCCAGCAGCTTAGTCGGGACAGGGCTTACGGGCACTGAAGCTTTCTTT.

This chain uses TRBV27 with TRBJ2-7, with 9 bases fitting TRBD2. V lost 9 bases to trimming and J lost 3 bases; unmatched junction nucleotides: 9. The CDR3 spans 14 residues. Germline V gene lookup returns CDR1 MNHEY and CDR2 SMNVEV (reference sequence). CDR3 sequence reads: CASNLRGGGYEQYF. The CDR3 DNA follows: TGTGCCAGTAATCTGCGGGGGGGTGGCTACGAGCAGTACTTC.